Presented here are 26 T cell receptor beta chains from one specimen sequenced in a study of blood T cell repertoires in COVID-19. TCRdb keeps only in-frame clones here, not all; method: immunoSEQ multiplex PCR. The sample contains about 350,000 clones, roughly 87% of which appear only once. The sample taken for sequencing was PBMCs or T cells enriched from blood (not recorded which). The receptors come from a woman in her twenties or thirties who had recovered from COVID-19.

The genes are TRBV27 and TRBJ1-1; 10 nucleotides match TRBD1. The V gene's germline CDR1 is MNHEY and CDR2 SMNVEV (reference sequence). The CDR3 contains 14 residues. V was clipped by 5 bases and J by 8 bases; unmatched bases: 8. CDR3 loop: CASSDRGLWVEAFF. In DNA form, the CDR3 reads TGTGCCAGCAGTGACAGGGGGCTATGGGTCGAAGCTTTCTTT.

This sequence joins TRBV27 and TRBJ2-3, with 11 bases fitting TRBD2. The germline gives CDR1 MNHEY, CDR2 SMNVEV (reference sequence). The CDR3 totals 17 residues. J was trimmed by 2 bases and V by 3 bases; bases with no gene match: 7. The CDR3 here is CASSFTSGSGSTDTQYF. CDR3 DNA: TGTGCCAGCAGTTTCACTAGCGGGAGTGGATCCACAGATACGCAGTATTTT.

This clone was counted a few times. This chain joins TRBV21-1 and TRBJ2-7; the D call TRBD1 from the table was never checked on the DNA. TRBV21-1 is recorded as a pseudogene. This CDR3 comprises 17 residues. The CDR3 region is CASSKCGPGQGSYEQYF. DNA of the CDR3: TGTGCCAGCAGCAAATGCGGTCCGGGACAGGGGTCCTACGAGCAGTACTTC.

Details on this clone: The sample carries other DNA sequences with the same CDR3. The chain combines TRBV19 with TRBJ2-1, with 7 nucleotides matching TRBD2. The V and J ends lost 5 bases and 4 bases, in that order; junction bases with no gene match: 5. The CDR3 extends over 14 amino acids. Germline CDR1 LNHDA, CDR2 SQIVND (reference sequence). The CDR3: CASSSSGGYNEQFF. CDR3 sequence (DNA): TGTGCCAGTAGTTCTAGCGGCGGATACAATGAGCAGTTCTTC.

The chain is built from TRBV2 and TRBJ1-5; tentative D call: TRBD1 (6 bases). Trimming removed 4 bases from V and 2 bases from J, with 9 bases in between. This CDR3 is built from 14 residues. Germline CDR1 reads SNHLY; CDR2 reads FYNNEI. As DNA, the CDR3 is TGTGCCAGCAGTGCTACAGGGCGCAATCAGCCCCAGCATTTT. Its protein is CASSATGRNQPQHF.

The CDR3 bases are TGTGCCAGCAGCCGGGGGACTAGCGGGACGATCTCCTACAATGAGCAGTTCTTC. Its translation: CASSRGTSGTISYNEQFF. J is TRBJ2-1 and V is TRBV7-6; 13 nucleotides align to TRBD2. This CDR3 is built from 18 residues. Per germline, CDR1 SGHVS and CDR2 FNYEAQ. The ends lost 5 bases at V and 0 bases at J; junction bases unmatched: 7. Variable domain in full (rest from reference TRBV7-6 and TRBJ2-1): GAGVSQSPRYKVTKRGQDVALRCDPISGHVSLYWYRQALGQGPEFLTYFNYEAQQDKSGLPNDRFSAERPEGSISTLTIQRTEQRDSAMYRCASSRGTSGTISYNEQFFGPGTRLTVL.

The chain's CDR3 is CASSRGNTGELFF. The DNA for the CDR3 is TGTGCCAGCAGCAGGGGGAACACCGGGGAGCTGTTTTTT. The V call is TRBV14, the J call TRBJ2-2; D perhaps matches TRBD1 (5 bases). Germline CDR1 and CDR2: SGHDN and FVKESK. Trimming removed 5 bases from V and 1 base from J, with 5 bases in between. The CDR3 is made up of 13 amino acids.

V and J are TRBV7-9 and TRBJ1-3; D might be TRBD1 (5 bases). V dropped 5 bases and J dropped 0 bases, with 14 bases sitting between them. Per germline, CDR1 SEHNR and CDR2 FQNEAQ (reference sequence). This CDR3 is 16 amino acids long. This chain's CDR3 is CASSGDAGYSGNTIYF. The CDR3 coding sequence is TGTGCCAGCAGCGGAGACGCAGGGTACTCTGGAAACACCATATATTTT.

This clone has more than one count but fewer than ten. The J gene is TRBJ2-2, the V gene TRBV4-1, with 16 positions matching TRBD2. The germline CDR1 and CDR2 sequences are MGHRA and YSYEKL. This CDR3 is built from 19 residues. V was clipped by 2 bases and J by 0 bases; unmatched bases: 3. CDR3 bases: TGCGCCAGCAGCCAAACGGGACTAGCGGGAGGGCCGAACACCGGGGAGCTGTTTTTT. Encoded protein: CASSQTGLAGGPNTGELFF.

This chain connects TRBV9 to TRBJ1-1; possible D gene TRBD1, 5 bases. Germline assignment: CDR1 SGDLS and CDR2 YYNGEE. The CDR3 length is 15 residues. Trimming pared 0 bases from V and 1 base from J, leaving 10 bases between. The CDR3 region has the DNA TGTGCCAGCAGCGTAGAACGGACACCGAACACTGAAGCTTTCTTT. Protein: CASSVERTPNTEAFF.

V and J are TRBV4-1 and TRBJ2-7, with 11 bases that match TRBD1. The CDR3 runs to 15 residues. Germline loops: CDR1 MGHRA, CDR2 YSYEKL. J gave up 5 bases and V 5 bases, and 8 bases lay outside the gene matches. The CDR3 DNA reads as TGCGCCAGCAGCAAAGGACAGGGGGCGCCGAACGAGCAGTACTTC. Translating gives CASSKGQGAPNEQYF.

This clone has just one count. CDR3 protein: CASSSGLAGGIYNEQFF. The CDR3 DNA sequence: TGCGCCAGCAGTTCGGGACTAGCGGGAGGTATCTACAATGAGCAGTTCTTC. V usage is TRBV5-1 and J usage is TRBJ2-1, with 15 positions matching TRBD2. The V segment lost 5 bases and the J segment 3 bases; nucleotides outside the gene matches: 6. Germline V lookup: CDR1 SGHRS, CDR2 YFSETQ. The CDR3 has 17 residues.

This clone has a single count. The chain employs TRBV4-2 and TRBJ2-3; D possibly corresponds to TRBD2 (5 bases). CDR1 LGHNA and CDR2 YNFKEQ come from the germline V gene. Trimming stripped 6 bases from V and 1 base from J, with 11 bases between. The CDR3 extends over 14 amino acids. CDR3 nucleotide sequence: TGTGCCAGCAGGAACGCCGGGGGCACAGATACGCAGTATTTT. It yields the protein CASRNAGGTDTQYF.

The CDR3 protein is CASSGSLAGGQATGELFF. The CDR3 region has the DNA TGTGCCAGCAGTGGATCATTAGCGGGAGGGCAGGCCACCGGGGAGCTGTTTTTT. The J gene is TRBJ2-2, the V gene TRBV27, with 11 bases identical to TRBD2. CDR3 size: 18 residues. CDR1 is MNHEY and CDR2 is SMNVEV in the germline V gene (reference sequence). The V and J ends lost 5 bases and 4 bases, in that order; junction bases with no gene match: 12.

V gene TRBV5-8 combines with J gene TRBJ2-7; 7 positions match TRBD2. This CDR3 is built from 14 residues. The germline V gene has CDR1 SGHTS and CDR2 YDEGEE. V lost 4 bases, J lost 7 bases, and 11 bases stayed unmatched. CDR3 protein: CASSGGGVWREQYF. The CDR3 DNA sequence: TGTGCCAGCAGCGGGGGGGGAGTGTGGAGGGAGCAGTACTTC.

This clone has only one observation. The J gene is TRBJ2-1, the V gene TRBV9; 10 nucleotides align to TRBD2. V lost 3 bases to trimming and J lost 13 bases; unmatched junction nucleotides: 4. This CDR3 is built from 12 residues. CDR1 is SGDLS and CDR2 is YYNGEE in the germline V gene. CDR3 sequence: CASSASGREQFF. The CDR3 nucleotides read TGTGCCAGCAGCGCCAGCGGGAGGGAACAGTTCTTC.

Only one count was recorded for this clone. The CDR3 sequence is CASSHRVLLGYTF. In DNA form, the CDR3 reads TGTGCCAGCAGCCACCGGGTCTTGCTTGGCTACACCTTC. This chain links TRBV3-1 (or the pseudogene TRBV3-2) with TRBJ1-2, with D unclear. Trimming removed 3 bases at V and 7 bases at J, with 12 bases between. The CDR3 loop spans 13 amino acids. Germline CDR1 is LGHDT and CDR2 is YNNKEL (reference sequence).

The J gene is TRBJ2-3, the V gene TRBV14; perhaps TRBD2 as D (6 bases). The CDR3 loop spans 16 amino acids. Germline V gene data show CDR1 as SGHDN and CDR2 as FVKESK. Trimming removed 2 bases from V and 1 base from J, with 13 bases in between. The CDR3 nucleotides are TGTGCCAGCAGCCAATTACACTCGGGGGGCACAGATACGCAGTATTTT. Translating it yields CASSQLHSGGTDTQYF.

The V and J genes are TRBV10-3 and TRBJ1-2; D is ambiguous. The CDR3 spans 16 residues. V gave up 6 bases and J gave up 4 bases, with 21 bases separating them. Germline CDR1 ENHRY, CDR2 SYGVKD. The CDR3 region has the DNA TGTGCCATCAGCGACCACCCCACGGGAGGGATCTATGGCTACACCTTC. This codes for CAISDHPTGGIYGYTF.

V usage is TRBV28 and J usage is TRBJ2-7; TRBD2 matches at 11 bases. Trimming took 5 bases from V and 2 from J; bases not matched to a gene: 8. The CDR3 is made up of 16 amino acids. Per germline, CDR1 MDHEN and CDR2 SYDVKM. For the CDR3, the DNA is TGTGCCAGCAGTCCATTAGCGGGAGGGTACCCCTACGAGCAGTACTTC. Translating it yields CASSPLAGGYPYEQYF.

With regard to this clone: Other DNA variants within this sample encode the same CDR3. The CDR3 here is CASSPARTEAFF. Written as DNA, the CDR3 is TGTGCCAGCAGCCCAGCGCGTACTGAAGCTTTCTTT. V usage is TRBV7-9 and J usage is TRBJ1-1; no firm D call. Trimming stripped 5 bases from V and 5 bases from J, with 9 bases between. This CDR3 comprises 12 residues. The V gene's germline CDR1 is SEHNR and CDR2 FQNEAQ (reference sequence).

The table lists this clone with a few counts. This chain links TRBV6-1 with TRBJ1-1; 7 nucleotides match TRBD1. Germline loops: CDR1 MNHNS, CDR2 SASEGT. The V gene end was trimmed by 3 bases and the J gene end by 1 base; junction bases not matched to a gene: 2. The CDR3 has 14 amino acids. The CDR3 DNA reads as TGTGCCAGCAGTGAGGGACAGCAGAACACTGAAGCTTTCTTT. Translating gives CASSEGQQNTEAFF.

The CDR3 bases are TGTGCCAGCAGTCGCGACACTGCAACTAATGAAAAACTGTTTTTT. Protein product: CASSRDTATNEKLFF. J is TRBJ1-4 and V is TRBV6-5; no reliable D call. V lost 5 bases and J 0 bases, leaving 10 bases between the germline ends. The CDR3 consists of 15 residues. Germline V CDR1 and CDR2: MNHEY, SVGAGI.

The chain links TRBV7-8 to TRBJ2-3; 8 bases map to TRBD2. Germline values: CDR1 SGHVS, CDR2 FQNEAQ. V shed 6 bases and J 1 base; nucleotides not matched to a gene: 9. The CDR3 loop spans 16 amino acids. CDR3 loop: CASRPLTSGGTDTQYF. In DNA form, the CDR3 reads TGTGCCAGCAGACCTCTTACTAGCGGCGGCACAGATACGCAGTATTTT.

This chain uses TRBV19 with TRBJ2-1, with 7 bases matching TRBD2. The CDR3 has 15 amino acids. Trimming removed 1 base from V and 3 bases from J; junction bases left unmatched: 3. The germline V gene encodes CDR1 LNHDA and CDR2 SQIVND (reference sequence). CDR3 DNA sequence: TGTGCCAGTAGTATAGGTGGGGGGGGCTACAATGAGCAGTTCTTC. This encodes CASSIGGGGYNEQFF.

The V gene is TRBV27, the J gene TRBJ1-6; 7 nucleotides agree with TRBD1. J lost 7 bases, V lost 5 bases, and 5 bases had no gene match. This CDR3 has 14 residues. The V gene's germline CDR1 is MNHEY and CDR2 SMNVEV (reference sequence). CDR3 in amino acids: CASSPQGVNSPLHF. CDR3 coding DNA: TGTGCCAGCAGTCCCCAGGGGGTGAATTCACCCCTCCACTTT.